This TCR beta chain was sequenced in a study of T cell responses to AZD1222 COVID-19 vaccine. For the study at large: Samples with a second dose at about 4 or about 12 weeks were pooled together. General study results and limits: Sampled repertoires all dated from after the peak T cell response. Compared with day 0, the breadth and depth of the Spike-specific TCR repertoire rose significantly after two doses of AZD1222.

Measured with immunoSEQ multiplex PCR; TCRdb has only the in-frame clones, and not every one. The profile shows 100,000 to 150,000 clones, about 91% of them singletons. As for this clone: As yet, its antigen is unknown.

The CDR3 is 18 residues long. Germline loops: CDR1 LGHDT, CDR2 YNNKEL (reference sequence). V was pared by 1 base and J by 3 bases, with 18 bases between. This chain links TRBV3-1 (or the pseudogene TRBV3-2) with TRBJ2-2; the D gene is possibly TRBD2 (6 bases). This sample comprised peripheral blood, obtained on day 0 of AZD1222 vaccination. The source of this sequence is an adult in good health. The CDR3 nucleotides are TGTGCCAGCAGCCAAGTCCACGGCGGGGCAGGATACACCGGGGAGCTGTTTTTT. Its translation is CASSQVHGGAGYTGELFF.